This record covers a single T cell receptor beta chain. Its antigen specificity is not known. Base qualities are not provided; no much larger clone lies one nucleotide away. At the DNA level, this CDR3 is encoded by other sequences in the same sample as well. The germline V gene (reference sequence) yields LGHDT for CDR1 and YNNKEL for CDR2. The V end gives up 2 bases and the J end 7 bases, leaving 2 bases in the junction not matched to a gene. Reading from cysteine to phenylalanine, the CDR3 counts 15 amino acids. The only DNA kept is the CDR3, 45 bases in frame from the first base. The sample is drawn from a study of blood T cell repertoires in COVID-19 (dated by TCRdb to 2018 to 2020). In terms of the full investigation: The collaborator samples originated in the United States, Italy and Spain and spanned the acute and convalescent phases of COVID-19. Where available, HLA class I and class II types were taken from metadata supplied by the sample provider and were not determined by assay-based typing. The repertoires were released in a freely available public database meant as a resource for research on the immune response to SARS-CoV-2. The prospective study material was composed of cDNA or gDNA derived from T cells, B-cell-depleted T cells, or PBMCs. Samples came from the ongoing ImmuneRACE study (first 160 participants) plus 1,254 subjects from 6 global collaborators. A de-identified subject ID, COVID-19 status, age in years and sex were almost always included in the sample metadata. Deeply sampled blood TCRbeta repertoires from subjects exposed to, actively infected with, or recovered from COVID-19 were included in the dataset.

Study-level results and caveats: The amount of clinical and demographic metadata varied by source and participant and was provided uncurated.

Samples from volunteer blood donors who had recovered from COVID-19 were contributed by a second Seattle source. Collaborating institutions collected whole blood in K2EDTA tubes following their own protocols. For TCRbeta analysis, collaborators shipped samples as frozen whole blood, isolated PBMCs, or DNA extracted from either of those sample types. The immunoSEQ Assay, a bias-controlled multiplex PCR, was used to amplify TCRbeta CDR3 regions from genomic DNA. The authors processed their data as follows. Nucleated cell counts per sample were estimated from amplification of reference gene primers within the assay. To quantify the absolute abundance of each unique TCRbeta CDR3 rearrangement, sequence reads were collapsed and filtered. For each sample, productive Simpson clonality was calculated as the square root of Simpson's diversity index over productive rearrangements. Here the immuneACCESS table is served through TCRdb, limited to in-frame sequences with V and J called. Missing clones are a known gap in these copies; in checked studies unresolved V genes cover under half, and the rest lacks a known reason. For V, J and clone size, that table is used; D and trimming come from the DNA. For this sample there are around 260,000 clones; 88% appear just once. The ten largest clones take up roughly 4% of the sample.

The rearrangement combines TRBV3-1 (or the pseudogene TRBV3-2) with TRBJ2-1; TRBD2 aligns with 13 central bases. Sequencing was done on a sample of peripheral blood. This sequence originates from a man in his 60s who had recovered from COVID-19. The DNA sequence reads TGTGCCAGCAGCCAAACTAGCGGGGGGGGGAATGAGCAGTTCTTC. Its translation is CASSQTSGGGNEQFF.